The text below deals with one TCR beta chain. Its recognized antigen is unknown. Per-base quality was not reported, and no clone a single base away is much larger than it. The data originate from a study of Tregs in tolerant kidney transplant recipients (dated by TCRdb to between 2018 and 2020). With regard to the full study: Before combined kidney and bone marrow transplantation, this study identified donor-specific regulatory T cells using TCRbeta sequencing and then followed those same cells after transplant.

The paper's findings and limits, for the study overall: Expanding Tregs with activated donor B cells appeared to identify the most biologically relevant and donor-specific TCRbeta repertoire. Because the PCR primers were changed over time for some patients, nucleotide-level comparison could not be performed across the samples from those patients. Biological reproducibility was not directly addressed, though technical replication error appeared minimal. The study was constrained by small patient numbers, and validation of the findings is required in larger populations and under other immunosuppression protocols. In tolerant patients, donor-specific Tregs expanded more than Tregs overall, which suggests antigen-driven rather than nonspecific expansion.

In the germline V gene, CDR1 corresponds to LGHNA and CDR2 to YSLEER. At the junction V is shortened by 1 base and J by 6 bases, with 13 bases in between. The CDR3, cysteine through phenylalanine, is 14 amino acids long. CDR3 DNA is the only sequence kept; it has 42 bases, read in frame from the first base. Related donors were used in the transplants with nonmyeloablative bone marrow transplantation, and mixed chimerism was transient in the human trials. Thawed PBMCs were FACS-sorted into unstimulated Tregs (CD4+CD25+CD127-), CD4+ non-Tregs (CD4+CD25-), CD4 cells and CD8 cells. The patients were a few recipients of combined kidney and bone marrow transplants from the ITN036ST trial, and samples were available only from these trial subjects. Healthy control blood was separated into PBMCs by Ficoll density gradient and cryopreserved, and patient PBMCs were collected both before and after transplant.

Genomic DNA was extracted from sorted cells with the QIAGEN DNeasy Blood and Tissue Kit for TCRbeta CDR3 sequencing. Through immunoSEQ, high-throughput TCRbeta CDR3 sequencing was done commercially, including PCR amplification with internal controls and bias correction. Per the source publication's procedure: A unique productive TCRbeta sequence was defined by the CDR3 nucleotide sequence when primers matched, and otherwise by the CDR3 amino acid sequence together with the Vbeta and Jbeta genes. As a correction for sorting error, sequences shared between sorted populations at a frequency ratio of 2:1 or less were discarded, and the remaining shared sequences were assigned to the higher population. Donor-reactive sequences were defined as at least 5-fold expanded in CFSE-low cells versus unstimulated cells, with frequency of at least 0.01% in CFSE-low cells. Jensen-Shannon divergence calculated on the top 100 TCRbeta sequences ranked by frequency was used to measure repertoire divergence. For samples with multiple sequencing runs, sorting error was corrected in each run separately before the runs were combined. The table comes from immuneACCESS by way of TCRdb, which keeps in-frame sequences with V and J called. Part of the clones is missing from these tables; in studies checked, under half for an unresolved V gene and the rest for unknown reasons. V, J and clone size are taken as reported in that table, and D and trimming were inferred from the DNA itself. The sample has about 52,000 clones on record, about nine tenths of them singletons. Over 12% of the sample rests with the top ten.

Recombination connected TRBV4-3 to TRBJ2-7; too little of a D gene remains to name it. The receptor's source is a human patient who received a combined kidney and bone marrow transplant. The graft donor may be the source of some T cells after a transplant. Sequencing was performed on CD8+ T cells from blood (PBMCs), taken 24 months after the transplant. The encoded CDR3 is CASSQGAASSEQYF. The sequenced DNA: TGCGCCAGCAGCCAAGGGGCAGCATCAAGCGAGCAGTACTTC.